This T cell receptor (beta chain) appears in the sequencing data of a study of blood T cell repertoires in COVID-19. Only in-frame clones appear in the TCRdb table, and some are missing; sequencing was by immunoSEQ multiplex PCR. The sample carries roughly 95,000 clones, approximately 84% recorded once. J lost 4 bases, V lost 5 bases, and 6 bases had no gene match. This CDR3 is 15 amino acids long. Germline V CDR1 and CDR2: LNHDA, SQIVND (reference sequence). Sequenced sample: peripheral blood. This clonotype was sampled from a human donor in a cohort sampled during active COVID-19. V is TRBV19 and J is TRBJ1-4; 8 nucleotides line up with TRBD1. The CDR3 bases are TGTGCCAGTAGTCTACGGACAGGGAGTAATGAAAAACTGTTTTTT. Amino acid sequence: CASSLRTGSNEKLFF.